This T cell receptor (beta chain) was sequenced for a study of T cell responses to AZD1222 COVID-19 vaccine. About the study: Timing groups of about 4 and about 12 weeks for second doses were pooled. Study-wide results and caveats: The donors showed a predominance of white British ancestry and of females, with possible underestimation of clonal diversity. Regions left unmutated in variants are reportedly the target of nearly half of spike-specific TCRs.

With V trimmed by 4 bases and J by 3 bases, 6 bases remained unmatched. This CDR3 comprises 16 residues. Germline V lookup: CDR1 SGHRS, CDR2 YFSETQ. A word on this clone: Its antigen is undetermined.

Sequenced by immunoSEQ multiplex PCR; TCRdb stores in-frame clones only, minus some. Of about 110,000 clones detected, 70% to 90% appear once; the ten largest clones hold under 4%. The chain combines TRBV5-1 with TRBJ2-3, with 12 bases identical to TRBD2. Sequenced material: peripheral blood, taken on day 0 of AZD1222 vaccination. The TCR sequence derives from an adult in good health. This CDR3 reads CASSHLTSGGTDTQYF. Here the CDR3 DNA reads TGCGCCAGCAGCCACCTCACTAGCGGGGGGACAGATACGCAGTATTTT.